The sequence of this T cell receptor beta chain was determined in a study of shared clonotypes between healthy human individuals (TCRdb year 2020). Regarding the complete study: Two women and a few men aged 18 to 49 years were included in the cohort. Blood TCR repertoires of a handful of healthy adults were deeply sequenced to estimate repertoire size and the extent of clonotype sharing between individuals. Libraries were prepared and TCR repertoires were sequenced by different laboratories using diverse techniques, in order to increase sequencing depth and limit assay-specific biases. Per donor, leukapheresis produced somewhere between about 0.9 and 9 billion PBMCs.

General study outcomes and caveats: Sampling was restricted to blood, and TCR repertoires in tissues likely differ from the TCR repertoires found in blood. Because the study included a small number of donors, the genetic and exposure-history diversity represented was limited. Pairwise subsampling led to the expectation that sequencing depth would affect the degree of clonotype sharing among donors.

Per the germline V gene, SGHDT is the CDR1 and YYEEEE is the CDR2. Trimming takes 5 bases off V and 8 bases off J; junction bases not matched to a gene: 9. The CDR3 sequence holds 14 residues, the cysteine and phenylalanine included. Only the CDR3 region is kept as DNA, spanning 42 bases read in frame from base 1. Healthy HIV-negative adults with no recently reported acute infections or vaccinations were included as donors. Every donor was a Caucasian adult living in Nashville, Tennessee, USA. For unsorted samples, tens of millions of PBMCs were counted, and genomic DNA was extracted using the QIAamp DNA Blood Mini kit. After blood collection by leukapheresis, PBMCs were isolated using Ficoll-Histopaque density gradient centrifugation and then cryopreserved in the vapor phase of liquid nitrogen. TCR CDR3 regions were amplified from genomic DNA by multiplex PCR using the deep immunoSEQ assay. For each cell subset, the extracted genomic DNA was distributed evenly across all wells of several immunoSEQ 96-well plates, and each plate served as one replicate. For unsorted PBMC, approximately 290 ng of genomic DNA, equivalent to about 30,000 T cell genomes, went into each replicate PCR. Unsorted PBMC genomic DNA was sequenced across ten immunoSEQ deep assay plates. Purified libraries were measured with a Qubit 3.0 fluorometer, size-checked on a Bioanalyzer 2100, and measured again with the KAPA Library Quantification kit. Every immunoSEQ 96-well plate was sequenced on a separate single-read 150-cycle Illumina NextSeq 550 flow cell. Per the source publication's procedure: The immunoSEQ output contained only junctional sequences without quality scores, so filtering could not match that applied to full-length reads. Sequences were annotated with PyIR, a Python wrapper for IgBLAST v1.9, and V/J genes and CDR3 were assigned using IMGT germline references. Reads were removed for weak V/J assignments (E-value above 1e-6), missing CDR3, stop codons, out-of-frame junctions, or ambiguous translated residues. V3J clonotypes were defined as sequences sharing an identical inferred V gene, J gene, and CDR3 amino acid sequence. The percentage overlap between two repertoires was calculated by dividing the number of shared unique clonotypes by the size of the smaller repertoire. Richness of each repertoire was evaluated using RTK rarefaction, the Chao1 estimator, and Recon v2.1 estimates of unobserved clonotypes. What TCRdb holds here is the immuneACCESS table cut down to in-frame rearrangements. Part of the clones is not present; checked against another copy, under half of the missing clones reflect an unresolved V gene, and the others are unexplained. The V and J calls and clone size are taken from that table; D and trimming were inferred from the DNA. For this sample the table gives 490,000 or so clones, of which approximately 79% were detected only once. Together, the top ten hold 10% to 15% of the sample.

As regards this clone: Its antigen target is currently unknown. Per-base quality was not reported, and no clone a single base away is much larger than it.

The receptor's source is a woman aged 35 to 49 in good health. Some clones in this sample may be carry-over from other donors' samples. Recombination connected TRBV5-6 to TRBJ1-2; a stretch of 10 junction bases matches TRBD1. Sequencing was performed on PBMCs. DNA sequence: TGTGCCAGCAGTTGGGACAGGGGTGCTATCGGCTACACCTTC. Its protein is CASSWDRGAIGYTF.